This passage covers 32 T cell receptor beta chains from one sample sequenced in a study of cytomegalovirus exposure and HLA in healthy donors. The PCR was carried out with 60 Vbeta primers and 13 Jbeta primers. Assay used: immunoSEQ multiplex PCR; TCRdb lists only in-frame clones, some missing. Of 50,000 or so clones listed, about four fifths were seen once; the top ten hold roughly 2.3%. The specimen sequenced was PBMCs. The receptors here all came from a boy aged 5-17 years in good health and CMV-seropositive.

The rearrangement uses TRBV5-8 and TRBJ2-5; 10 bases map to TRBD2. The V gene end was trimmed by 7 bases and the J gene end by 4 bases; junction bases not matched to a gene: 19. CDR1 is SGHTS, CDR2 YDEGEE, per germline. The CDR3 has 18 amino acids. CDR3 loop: CASVERGGFRGYRETQYF. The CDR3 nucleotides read TGTGCCAGCGTGGAGCGGGGGGGTTTCCGAGGGTACCGAGAGACCCAGTACTTC.

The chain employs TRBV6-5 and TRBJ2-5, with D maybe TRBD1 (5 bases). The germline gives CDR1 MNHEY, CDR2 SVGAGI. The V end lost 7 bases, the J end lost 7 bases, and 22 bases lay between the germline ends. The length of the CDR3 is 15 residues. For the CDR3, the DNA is TGTGCCAGCACCAACCCCGCCACAGGTTTAGGGACCCAGTACTTC. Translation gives CASTNPATGLGTQYF.

The DNA of the CDR3 is TGTGCCAGCAGTTTACGTAGACAGGGGGGGTTCACTGAAGCTTTCTTT. This translates into CASSLRRQGGFTEAFF. The chain links TRBV27 to TRBJ1-1; TRBD1 agrees at 9 bases. The CDR3 contains 16 residues. CDR1 is MNHEY and CDR2 is SMNVEV in the germline V gene (reference sequence). V gave up 2 bases and J gave up 4 bases; unmatched junction bases: 8.

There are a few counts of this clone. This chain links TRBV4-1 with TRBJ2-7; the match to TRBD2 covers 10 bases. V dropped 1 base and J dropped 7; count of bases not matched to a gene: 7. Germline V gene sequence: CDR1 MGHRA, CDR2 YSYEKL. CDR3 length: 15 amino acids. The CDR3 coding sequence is TGCGCCAGCAGCCAAGGGAGCGGGGGGGCGGGTGAGCAGTACTTC. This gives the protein CASSQGSGGAGEQYF.

The CDR3 coding sequence is TGTGCCACACACAGGACAGGACGCTACGAGCAGTACTTC. Amino acid sequence: CATHRTGRYEQYF. This chain connects TRBV6-5 to TRBJ2-7, with 7 bases matching TRBD1. This CDR3 has 13 residues. V dropped 10 bases and J dropped 3; count of bases not matched to a gene: 9. Germline values: CDR1 MNHEY, CDR2 SVGAGI.

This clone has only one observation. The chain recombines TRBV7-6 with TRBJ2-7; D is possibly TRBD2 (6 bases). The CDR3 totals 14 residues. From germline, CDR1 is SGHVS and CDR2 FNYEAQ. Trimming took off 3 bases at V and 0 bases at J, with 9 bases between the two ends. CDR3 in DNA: TGTGCCAGCAGCTTGGGGGGTAACTCCTACGAGCAGTACTTC. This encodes CASSLGGNSYEQYF.

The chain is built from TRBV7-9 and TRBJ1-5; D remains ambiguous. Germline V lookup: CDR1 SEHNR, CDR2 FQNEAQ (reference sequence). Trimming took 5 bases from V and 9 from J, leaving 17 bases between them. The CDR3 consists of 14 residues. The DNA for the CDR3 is TGTGCCAGCAGCGCCCGGATGGGCGGGTCGCCCCAGCATTTT. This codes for CASSARMGGSPQHF.

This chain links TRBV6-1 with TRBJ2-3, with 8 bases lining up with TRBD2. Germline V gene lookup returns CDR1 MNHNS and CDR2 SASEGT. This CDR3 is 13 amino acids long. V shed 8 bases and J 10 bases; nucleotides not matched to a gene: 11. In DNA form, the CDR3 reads TGTGCCAGCGGACTAGCTGTAGCTTTAGCGCAGTATTTT. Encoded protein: CASGLAVALAQYF.

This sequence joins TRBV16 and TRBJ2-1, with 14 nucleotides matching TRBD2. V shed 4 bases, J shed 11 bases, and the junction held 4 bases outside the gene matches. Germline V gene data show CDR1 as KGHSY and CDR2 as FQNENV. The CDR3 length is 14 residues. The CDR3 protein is CASSRGLAGDKQFF. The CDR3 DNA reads TGTGCCAGCAGCCGGGGACTAGCGGGGGATAAGCAGTTCTTC.

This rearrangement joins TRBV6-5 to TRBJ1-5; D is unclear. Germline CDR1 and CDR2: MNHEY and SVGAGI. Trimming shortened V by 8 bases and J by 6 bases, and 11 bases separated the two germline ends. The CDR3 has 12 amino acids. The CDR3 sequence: CASGVWVQPQHF. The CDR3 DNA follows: TGTGCCAGCGGAGTGTGGGTTCAGCCCCAGCATTTT.

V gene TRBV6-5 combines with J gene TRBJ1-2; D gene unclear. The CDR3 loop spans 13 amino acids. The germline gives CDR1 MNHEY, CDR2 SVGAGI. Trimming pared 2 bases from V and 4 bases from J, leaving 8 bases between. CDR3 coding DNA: TGTGCCAGCAGTTACGCACGCGGCTATGGCTACACCTTC. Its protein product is CASSYARGYGYTF.

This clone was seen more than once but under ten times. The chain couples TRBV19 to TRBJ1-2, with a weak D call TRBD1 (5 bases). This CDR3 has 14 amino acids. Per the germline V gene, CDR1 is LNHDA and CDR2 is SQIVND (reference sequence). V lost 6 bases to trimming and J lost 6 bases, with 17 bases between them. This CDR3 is CASRIQGYIDGYTF. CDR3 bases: TGTGCCAGTAGAATCCAGGGTTATATCGATGGCTACACCTTC.

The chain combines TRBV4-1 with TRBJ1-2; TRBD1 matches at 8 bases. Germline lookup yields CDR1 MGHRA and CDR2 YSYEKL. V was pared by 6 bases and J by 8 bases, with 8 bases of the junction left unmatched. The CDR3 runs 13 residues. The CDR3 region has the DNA TGCGCCAGCAGTTATCAGGGGGCCCGCGGCTACACCTTC. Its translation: CASSYQGARGYTF.

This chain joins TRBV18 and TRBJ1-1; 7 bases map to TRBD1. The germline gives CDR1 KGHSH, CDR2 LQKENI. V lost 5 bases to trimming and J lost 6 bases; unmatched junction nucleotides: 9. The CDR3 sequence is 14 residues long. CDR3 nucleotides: TGTGCCAGCTCAGAGAGCTCGCAGGGGGCTGAAGCTTTCTTT. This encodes CASSESSQGAEAFF.

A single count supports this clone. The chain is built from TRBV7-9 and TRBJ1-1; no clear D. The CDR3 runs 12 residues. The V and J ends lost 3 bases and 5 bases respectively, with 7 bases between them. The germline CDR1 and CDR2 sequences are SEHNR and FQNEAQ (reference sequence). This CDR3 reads CASSLVRTEAFF. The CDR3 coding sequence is TGTGCCAGCAGCTTGGTCCGGACTGAAGCTTTCTTT.

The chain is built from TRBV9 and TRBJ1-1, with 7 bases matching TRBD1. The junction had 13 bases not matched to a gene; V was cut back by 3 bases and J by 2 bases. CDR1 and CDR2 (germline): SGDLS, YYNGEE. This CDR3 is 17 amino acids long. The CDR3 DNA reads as TGTGCCAGCAGCGCTAGACAGGGATCGGTCGACAACACTGAAGCTTTCTTT. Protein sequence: CASSARQGSVDNTEAFF.

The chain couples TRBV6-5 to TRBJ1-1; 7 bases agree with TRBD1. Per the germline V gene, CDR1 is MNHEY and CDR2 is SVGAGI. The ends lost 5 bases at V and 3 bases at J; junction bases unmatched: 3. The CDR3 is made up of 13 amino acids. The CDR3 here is CASSPTGDTEAFF. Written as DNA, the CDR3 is TGTGCCAGCAGTCCCACAGGGGACACTGAAGCTTTCTTT.

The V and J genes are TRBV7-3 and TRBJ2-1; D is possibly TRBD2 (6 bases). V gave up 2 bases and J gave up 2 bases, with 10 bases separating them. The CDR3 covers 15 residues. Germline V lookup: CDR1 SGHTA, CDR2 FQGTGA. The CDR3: CASSLQTGAYNEQFF. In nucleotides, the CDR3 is TGTGCCAGCAGCTTACAAACGGGGGCCTACAATGAGCAGTTCTTC.

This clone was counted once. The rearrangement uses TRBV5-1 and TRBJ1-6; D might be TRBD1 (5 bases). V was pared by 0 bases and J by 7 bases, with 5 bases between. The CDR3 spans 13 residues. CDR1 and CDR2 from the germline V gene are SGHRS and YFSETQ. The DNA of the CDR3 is TGCGCCAGCAGCTTGGGGGGCAATTCACCCCTCCACTTT. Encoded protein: CASSLGGNSPLHF.

The CDR3 bases are TGCGCCAGCAGAGAAGCGGGGAACACTGAAGCTTTCTTT. It is translated as CASREAGNTEAFF. The rearrangement links TRBV10-1 to TRBJ1-1; no clear D gene. Germline V CDR1 and CDR2: WNHNN, SYGVQD (reference sequence). This CDR3 is built from 13 residues. V lost 6 bases and J 1 base, leaving 9 bases between the germline ends.

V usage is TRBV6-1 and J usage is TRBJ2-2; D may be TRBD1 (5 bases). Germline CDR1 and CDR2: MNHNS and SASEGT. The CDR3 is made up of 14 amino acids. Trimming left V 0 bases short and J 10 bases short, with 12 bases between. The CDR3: CASSEAGRGLELFF. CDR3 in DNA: TGTGCCAGCAGTGAAGCGGGTAGGGGCCTGGAGCTGTTTTTT.

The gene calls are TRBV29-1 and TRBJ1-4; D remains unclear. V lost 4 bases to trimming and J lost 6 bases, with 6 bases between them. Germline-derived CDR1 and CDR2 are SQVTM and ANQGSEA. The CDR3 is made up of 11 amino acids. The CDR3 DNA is TGCAGCGTTGTCTCCTATGAAAAACTGTTTTTT. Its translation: CSVVSYEKLFF.

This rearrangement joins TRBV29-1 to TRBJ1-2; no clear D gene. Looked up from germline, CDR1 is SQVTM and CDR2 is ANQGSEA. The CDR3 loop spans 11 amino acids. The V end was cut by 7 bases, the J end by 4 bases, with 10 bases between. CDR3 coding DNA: TGCAGCGGTGTTGAGCCCTATGGCTACACCTTC. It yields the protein CSGVEPYGYTF.

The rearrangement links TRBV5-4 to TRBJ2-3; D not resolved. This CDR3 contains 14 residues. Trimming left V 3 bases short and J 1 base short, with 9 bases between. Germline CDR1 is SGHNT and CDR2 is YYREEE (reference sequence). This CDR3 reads CASSSPAGTDTQYF. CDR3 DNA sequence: TGTGCCAGCAGCTCCCCCGCAGGCACAGATACGCAGTATTTT.

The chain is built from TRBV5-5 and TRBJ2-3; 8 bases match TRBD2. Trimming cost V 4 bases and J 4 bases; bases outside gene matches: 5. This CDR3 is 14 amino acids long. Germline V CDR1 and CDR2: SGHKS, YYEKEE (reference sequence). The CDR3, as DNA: TGTGCCAGCAGCCCCCGGGGGGGCCCAGATACGCAGTATTTT. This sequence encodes CASSPRGGPDTQYF.

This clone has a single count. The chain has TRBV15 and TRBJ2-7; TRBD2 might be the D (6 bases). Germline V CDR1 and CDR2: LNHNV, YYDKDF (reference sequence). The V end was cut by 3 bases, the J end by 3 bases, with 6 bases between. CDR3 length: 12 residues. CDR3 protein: CATSRDYYEQYF. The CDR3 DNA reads TGTGCCACCAGCAGGGACTACTACGAGCAGTACTTC.

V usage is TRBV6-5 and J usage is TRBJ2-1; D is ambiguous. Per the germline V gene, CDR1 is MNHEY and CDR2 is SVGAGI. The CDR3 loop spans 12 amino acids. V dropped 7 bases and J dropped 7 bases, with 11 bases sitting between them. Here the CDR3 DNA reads TGTGCCAGCACCGGTCCTGGTAATGAGCAGTTCTTC. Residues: CASTGPGNEQFF.

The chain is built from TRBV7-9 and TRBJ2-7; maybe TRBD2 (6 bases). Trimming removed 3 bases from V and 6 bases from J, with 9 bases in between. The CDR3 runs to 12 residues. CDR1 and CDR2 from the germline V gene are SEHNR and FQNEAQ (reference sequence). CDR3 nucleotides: TGTGCCAGCAGCTTCGGAGGGCGCGAGCAGTACTTC. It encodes CASSFGGREQYF. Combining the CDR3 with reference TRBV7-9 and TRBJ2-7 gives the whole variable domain DTGVSQNPRHKITKRGQNVTFRCDPISEHNRLYWYRQTLGQGPEFLTYFQNEAQLEKSRLLSDRFSAERPKGSFSTLEIQRTEQGDSAMYLCASSFGGREQYFGPGTRLTVT.

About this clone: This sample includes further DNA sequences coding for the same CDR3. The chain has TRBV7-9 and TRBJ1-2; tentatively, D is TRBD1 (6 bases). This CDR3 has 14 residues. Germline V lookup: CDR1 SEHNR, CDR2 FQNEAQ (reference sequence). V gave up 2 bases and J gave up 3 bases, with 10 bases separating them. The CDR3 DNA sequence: TGTGCCAGCAGCTTAAGGGCAGGGGACTATGGCTACACCTTC. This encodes CASSLRAGDYGYTF.

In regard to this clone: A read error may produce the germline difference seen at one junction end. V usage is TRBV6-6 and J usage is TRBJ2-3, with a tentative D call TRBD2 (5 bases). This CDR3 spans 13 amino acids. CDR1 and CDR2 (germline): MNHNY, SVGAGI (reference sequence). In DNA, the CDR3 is TGTGCCTGCAGTTACGAGGGAGTAGATACGCAGTATTTT. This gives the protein CACSYEGVDTQYF.

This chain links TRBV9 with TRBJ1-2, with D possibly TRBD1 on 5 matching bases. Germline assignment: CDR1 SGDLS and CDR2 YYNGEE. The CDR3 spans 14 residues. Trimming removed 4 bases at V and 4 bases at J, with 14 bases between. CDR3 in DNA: TGTGCCAGCAGCTCCACAAGGGGTGGCTATGGCTACACCTTC. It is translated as CASSSTRGGYGYTF.

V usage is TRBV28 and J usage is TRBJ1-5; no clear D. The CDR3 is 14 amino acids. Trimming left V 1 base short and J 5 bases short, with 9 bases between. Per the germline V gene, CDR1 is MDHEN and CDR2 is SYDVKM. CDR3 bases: TGTGCCAGCAGTTTATTCTCGCGTGATCAGCCCCAGCATTTT. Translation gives CASSLFSRDQPQHF.